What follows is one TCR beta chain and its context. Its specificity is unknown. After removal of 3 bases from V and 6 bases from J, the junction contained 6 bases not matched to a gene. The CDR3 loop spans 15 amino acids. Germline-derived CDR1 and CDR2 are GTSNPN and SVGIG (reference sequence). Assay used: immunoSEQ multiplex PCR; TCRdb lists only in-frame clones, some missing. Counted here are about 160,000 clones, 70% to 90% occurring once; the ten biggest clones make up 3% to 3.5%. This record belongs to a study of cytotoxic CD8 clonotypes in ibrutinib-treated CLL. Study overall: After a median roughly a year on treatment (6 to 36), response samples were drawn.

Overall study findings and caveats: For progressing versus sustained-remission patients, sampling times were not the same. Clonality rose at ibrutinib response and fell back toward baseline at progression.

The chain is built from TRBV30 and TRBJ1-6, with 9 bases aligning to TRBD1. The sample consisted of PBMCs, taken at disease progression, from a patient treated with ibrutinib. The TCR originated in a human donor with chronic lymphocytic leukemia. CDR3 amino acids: CAWSRGQGTNSPLHF. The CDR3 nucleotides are TGTGCCTGGAGCCGGGGACAGGGCACTAATTCACCCCTCCACTTT.